This T cell receptor beta chain was identified in a study of T cell responses to AZD1222 COVID-19 vaccine. V shed 0 bases and J shed 14 bases, with 12 bases lying between them. Germline V gene lookup returns CDR1 SGDLS and CDR2 YYNGEE. CDR3 size: 12 residues. Assay: immunoSEQ multiplex PCR; the TCRdb copy retains only in-frame clones and omits some. The sample holds about 170,000 clones; over 75% are singletons and the top ten take 2.5% to 3%. The receptor comes from an adult in good health. Sequenced material: peripheral blood, taken on day 0 of AZD1222 vaccination. The chain combines TRBV9 with TRBJ2-1, with D perhaps TRBD2 (5 bases). CDR3 nucleotide sequence: TGTGCCAGCAGCGTAGGGCTTAGCGCCAAGTTCTTC. This gives the protein CASSVGLSAKFF.